This TCR beta chain was recorded in a study of identical twins. Regarding the study as a whole: The analysis was cross-sectional rather than longitudinal within donors. Among beta out-of-frame sequences, excess sharing between twins appeared weaker. Reduced insertions were recorded for abundant cord blood beta clonotypes, with no such pattern in memory repertoires.

The table lists this clonotype with a few counts. What it binds is unknown. TCRdb recomputed calls from the 5' RACE reads with MiXCR, one row per CDR3 protein. The data hold about 890,000 distinct CDR3 sequences, with roughly an eighth observed a single time. The CDR3 runs 14 residues. Germline lookup yields CDR1 SNHLY and CDR2 FYNNEI. The V and J ends lost 2 bases and 3 bases respectively, with 11 bases between them. These data were also filed under a second study, of yellow fever vaccine responses in identical twins. As that study records: On the reported evidence, twins' vaccine T cell responses seemed partly convergent and partly personalized.

The source material was PBMCs. This clonotype was obtained from a woman younger than 30 in good health. V usage is TRBV2 and J usage is TRBJ2-7; D unclear. CDR3 region: CASSETTYYYEQYF. The CDR3 nucleotides are TGTGCCAGCAGTGAAACTACCTACTACTACGAGCAGTACTTC.